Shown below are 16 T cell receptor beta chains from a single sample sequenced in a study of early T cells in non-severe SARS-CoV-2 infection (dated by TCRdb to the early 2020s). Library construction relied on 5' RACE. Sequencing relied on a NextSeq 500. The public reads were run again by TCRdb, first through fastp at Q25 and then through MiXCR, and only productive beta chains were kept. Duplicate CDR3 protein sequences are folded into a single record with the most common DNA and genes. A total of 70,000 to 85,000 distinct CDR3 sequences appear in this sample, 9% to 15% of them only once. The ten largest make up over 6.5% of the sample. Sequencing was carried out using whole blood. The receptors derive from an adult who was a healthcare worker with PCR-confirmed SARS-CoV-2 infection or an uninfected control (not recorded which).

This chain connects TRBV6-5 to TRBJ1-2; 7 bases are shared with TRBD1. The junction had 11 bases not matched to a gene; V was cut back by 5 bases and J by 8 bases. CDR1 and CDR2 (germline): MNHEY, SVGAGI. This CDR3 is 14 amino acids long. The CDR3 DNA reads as TGTGCCAGCAGTCCCCCGGAGGGGGCGCGGGGCTACACCTTC. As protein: CASSPPEGARGYTF.

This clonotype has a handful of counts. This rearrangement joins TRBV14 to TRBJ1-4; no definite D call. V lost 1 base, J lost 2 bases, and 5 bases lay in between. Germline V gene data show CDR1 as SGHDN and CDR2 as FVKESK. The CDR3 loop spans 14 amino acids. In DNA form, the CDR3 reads TGTGCCAGCAGCCAAGTGGAGACTAATGAAAAACTGTTTTTT. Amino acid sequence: CASSQVETNEKLFF.

The CDR3 nucleotides read TGCAGTGCTAGAGTTATCAGGGGAGGGGGCAACACTGAAGCTTTCTTT. It yields the protein CSARVIRGGGNTEAFF. This chain joins TRBV20-1 and TRBJ1-1, with 7 bases matching TRBD1. The junction had 10 bases not matched to a gene; V was cut back by 1 base and J by 2 bases. CDR1 is DFQATT and CDR2 is SNEGSKA in the germline V gene (reference sequence). There are 16 residues in the CDR3.

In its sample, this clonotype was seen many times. The CDR3 region has the DNA TGCAGTGCTTACAGGGTCCGCTATGGCTACACCTTC. Translated, it gives CSAYRVRYGYTF. The rearrangement uses TRBV20-1 and TRBJ1-2; D may be TRBD1 (6 bases). The V and J ends lost 5 bases and 4 bases respectively, with 11 bases between them. The CDR3 runs to 12 residues. The germline V gene has CDR1 DFQATT and CDR2 SNEGSKA (reference sequence).

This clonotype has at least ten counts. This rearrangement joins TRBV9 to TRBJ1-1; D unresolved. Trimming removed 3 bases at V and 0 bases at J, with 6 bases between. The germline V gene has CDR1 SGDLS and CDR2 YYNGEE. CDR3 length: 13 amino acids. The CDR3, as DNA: TGTGCCAGCAGCGCGCAGATGAACACTGAAGCTTTCTTT. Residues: CASSAQMNTEAFF.

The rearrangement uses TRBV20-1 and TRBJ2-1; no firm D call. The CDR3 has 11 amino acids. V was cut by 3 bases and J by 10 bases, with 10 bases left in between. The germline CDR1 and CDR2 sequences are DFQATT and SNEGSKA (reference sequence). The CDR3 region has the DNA TGCAGTGCTAGTCCCGATCGGGAGCAGTTCTTC. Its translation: CSASPDREQFF.

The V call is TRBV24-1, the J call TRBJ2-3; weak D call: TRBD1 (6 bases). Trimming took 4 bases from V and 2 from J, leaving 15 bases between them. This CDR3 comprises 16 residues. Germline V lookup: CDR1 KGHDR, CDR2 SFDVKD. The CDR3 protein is CATSDPQGIITDTQYF. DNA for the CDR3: TGTGCCACCAGTGACCCGCAGGGGATAATCACAGATACGCAGTATTTT.

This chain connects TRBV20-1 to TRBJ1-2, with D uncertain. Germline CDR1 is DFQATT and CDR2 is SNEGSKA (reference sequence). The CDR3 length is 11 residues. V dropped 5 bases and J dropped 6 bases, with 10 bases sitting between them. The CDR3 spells CSALDRNGYTF. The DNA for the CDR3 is TGCAGTGCTCTAGATCGGAATGGCTACACCTTC.

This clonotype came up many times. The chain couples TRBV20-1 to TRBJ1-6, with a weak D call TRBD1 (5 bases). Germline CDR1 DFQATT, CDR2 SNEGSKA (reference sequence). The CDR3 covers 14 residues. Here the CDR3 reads CSATQGQSGSPLHF. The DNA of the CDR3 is TGCAGCGCAACCCAGGGTCAGAGTGGTTCACCCCTCCACTTT.

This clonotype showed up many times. CDR3 in amino acids: CASSFSRLSSGANVLTF. The DNA of the CDR3 is TGTGCCAGCAGCTTTTCCCGCCTAAGCTCTGGGGCCAACGTCCTGACTTTC. The gene calls are TRBV11-2 and TRBJ2-6; D call uncertain. Trimming took 3 bases from V and 0 from J, leaving 12 bases between them. Germline V gene sequence: CDR1 SGHAT, CDR2 FQNNGV. This CDR3 spans 17 amino acids.

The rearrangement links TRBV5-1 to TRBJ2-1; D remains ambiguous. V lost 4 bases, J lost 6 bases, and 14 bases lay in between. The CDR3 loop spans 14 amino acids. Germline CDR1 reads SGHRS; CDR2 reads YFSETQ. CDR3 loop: CASSLTDSPNEQFF. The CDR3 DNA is TGCGCCAGCAGCCTAACTGACTCCCCCAATGAGCAGTTCTTC.

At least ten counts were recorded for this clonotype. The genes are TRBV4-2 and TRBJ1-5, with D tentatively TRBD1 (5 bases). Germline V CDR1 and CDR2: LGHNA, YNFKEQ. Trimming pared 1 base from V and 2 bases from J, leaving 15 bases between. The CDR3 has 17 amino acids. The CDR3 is CASSQGRLGVGNQPQHF. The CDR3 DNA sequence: TGTGCCAGCAGCCAAGGCCGTCTGGGGGTGGGCAATCAGCCCCAGCATTTT.

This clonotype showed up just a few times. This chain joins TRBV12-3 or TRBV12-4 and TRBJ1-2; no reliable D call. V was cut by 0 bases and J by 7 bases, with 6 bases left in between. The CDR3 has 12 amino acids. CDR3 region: CASSLAAAGYTF. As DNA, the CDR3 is TGTGCCAGCAGTTTAGCAGCGGCTGGCTACACCTTC.

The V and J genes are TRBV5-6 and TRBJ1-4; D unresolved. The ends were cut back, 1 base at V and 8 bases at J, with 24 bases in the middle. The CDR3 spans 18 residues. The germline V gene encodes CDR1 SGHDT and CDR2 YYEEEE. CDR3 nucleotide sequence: TGTGCCAGCAGCTTGTGGTGGGGAGAAGATGCCAACAGAGAAAAACTGTTTTTT. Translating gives CASSLWWGEDANREKLFF.

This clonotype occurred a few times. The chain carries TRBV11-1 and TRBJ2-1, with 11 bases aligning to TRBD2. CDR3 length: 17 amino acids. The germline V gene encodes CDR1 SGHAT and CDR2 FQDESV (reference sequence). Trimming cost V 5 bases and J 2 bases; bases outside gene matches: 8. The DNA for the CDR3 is TGTGCCAGCAGCCCCGGGTTAGCGGGAGGGACCTACAATGAGCAGTTCTTC. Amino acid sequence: CASSPGLAGGTYNEQFF.

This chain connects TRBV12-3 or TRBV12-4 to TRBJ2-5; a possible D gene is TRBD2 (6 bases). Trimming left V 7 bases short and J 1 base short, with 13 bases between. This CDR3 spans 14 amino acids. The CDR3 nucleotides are TGTGCCAGCATGACCCAGCGGGCCCAAGAGACCCAGTACTTC. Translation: CASMTQRAQETQYF.